One TCR beta chain is described in this entry. Its antigen is unidentified. This sample is part of a study of CD8 T cells in Susac syndrome. Study findings and constraints: Clonal CD8+ expansion in Susac was highest in TEMRA cells and active patients.

The CDR3 has 18 amino acids. V lost 3 bases and J 8 bases, leaving 26 bases between the germline ends. The germline V gene encodes CDR1 MNHNS and CDR2 SASEGT. Random hexamers served to reverse transcribe roughly 0.45 to 1 ug RNA. TCRdb re-called the immunoSEQ multiplex PCR reads with MiXCR, one entry per CDR3 protein. Of some 75,000 distinct CDR3 sequences listed, 93% were seen once; the top ten hold about 0.41%. Sequencing targeted TCR beta in T cells from blood (CD8+ and CD4+). J is TRBJ1-3 and V is TRBV6-1; a possible D gene is TRBD1 (6 bases). This receptor was obtained from a human donor with Susac syndrome. Sequenced input: CD8+ T cells from PBMCs. The CDR3 is CASSDPQGGPTSTDTIYF. In nucleotides, the CDR3 is TGTGCCAGCAGTGACCCCCAAGGGGGGCCGACTTCGACGGACACCATATATTTT.